This TCR beta chain was retrieved from a study of shared T cell receptors in the human thymus. Only in-frame clones appear in the TCRdb table, and some are missing; sequencing was by immunoSEQ multiplex PCR. The sample has some 760,000 clones, over 75% seen once; the top ten hold around 0.0099%. Looked up from germline, CDR1 is SEHNR and CDR2 is FQNEAQ (reference sequence). This CDR3 has 15 residues. The ends were cut back, 3 bases at V and 0 bases at J, with 10 bases in the middle. The sample was also linked to a second study, of human thymus T cells. This second study says: Resected material from corrective heart surgery provided the thymus tissue analysed. Thymic TCR repertoires of unrelated people reportedly overlapped highly.

The V gene is TRBV7-9, the J gene TRBJ2-3, with D hard to call. This TCR was recovered from a girl less than two years old with a congenital heart defect. Sequencing input: thymocytes. The CDR3 DNA reads as TGTGCCAGCAGCTTTCTAGGAACTAGCACAGATACGCAGTATTTT. It yields the protein CASSFLGTSTDTQYF.